This TCR beta chain was documented in a study of T cells in Graves' hyperthyroidism and ophthalmopathy. Whole-study findings and limits: A model of 13 V-J pairs discriminated ophthalmopathy from stable hyperthyroidism. The model anticipated ophthalmopathy a median around 6 months pre-onset.

RNA transcripts yielded amplified TCR beta CDR3 regions. Initially, a first-round RT-PCR of the TCR CDR3 employed the HTBI primer set. TCRdb re-called the multiplex PCR reads through MiXCR, storing one row per CDR3 protein. The sample yields some 570,000 distinct CDR3 sequences, approximately 17% seen once. To note about this clonotype: Its specificity is unknown.

Uncontrolled infection, other autoimmune disease, pregnancy or lactation disqualified patients from enrolment. Germline V lookup: CDR1 SGHAT, CDR2 FQNNGV. The CDR3 totals 15 residues. V was clipped by 5 bases and J by 0 bases, with 13 bases between them. The source is a woman aged 18-29 years with Graves' ophthalmopathy. The sample was blood. This chain joins TRBV11-2 and TRBJ1-1, with D perhaps matching TRBD1 (5 bases). The CDR3 sequence: CASSSPGYLNTEAFF. The CDR3 nucleotides are TGTGCCAGCAGCAGCCCAGGGTACTTGAACACTGAAGCTTTCTTT.